This T cell receptor beta chain was recorded in a study of CD8 T cells in Susac syndrome. The CDR3 spans 13 residues. V lost 3 bases to trimming and J lost 2 bases, with 7 bases between them. The germline CDR1 and CDR2 sequences are SGDLS and YYNGEE. CD8+ and CD4+ T cells from blood underwent TCR beta sequencing, which was carried out in a high-throughput format. The CD8+ and CD4+ T cells were isolated magnetically using a negative isolation approach, whereas the TEMRA cells were enriched by FACS. Whole-study findings and limits: In its TCR sequencing and HLA analysis, the study acknowledged that the number of individuals was relatively small.

Random hexamers served to reverse transcribe roughly 0.45 to 1 ug RNA. The TCR beta CDR3 was amplified by immunoSEQ multiplex PCR across 54 Vbeta, 13 Jbeta. MiXCR was run by TCRdb on the immunoSEQ multiplex PCR reads, yielding one entry per CDR3 protein. The sample contains 200,000 or so distinct CDR3 sequences, about 95% of which appear only once. This clonotype was detected only a few times. No antigen is known for it. Input material: CD4+ T cells from PBMCs. V usage is TRBV9 and J usage is TRBJ2-3; no clear D. The clonotype comes from a human donor with multiple sclerosis. The CDR3 coding sequence is TGTGCCAGCAGCGCCGGTCCCACAGATACGCAGTATTTT. Encoded protein: CASSAGPTDTQYF. The whole variable domain, filled in from reference TRBV9 and TRBJ2-3, reads DSGVTQTPKHLITATGQRVTLRCSPRSGDLSVYWYQQSLDQGLQFLIQYYNGEERAKGNILERFSAQQFPDLHSELNLSSLELGDSALYFCASSAGPTDTQYFGPGTRLTVL.